Below, 22 T cell receptor beta chains from the same sample are listed, as sequenced in a study of blood T cell repertoires in COVID-19. Method: immunoSEQ multiplex PCR; TCRdb's copy keeps in-frame clones and lacks some. Of 350,000 to 450,000 clones listed, approximately 89% are singletons. Source material: peripheral blood. These receptors all stem from a woman aged 40 to 55 with COVID-19, enrolled during active disease.

CDR3 sequence (DNA): TGTGCCTGGCAACAGGGGAACTATGGCTACACCTTC. This encodes CAWQQGNYGYTF. The rearrangement uses TRBV30 and TRBJ1-2, with TRBD1 matching over 7 bases. The germline CDR1 and CDR2 sequences are GTSNPN and SVGIG (reference sequence). Trimming removed 5 bases from V and 2 bases from J; junction bases left unmatched: 2. This CDR3 contains 12 residues.

This chain uses TRBV10-3 with TRBJ2-7, with 13 positions matching TRBD2. CDR1 and CDR2 (germline): ENHRY, SYGVKD. The CDR3 is made up of 17 amino acids. Trimming removed 11 bases from V and 5 bases from J; junction bases left unmatched: 18. The CDR3 bases are TGTGCCGCCTCCGGACTAGCGGGGGCTACTCCTCGGGACGAGCAGTACTTC. It codes for CAASGLAGATPRDEQYF.

V is TRBV18 and J is TRBJ1-2; 11 nucleotides line up with TRBD1. CDR1 and CDR2 from the germline V gene are KGHSH and LQKENI. The CDR3 sequence is 14 residues long. Trimming cost V 3 bases and J 6 bases; bases outside gene matches: 3. The CDR3 spells CASSPGQGADGYTF. The CDR3 bases are TGTGCCAGCTCACCTGGACAGGGGGCGGATGGCTACACCTTC.

The rearrangement joins TRBV19 to TRBJ2-1, with 10 bases matching TRBD2. Germline CDR1 LNHDA, CDR2 SQIVND (reference sequence). The CDR3 spans 16 residues. V lost 6 bases and J lost 4; bases outside the gene matches: 9. DNA of the CDR3: TGTGCCAGTAGGCCTCCCGGGACTAGCGTTTACAATGAGCAGTTCTTC. Residues: CASRPPGTSVYNEQFF.

This chain links TRBV28 with TRBJ1-2; a possible D gene is TRBD1 (6 bases). Germline V gene sequence: CDR1 MDHEN, CDR2 SYDVKM. The V and J ends lost 5 bases and 5 bases respectively, with 15 bases between them. The CDR3 is made up of 14 amino acids. DNA for the CDR3: TGTGCCAGCAGTCTCGGACAGCGGCCTTATGGCTACACCTTC. It yields the protein CASSLGQRPYGYTF.

The gene calls are TRBV7-2 and TRBJ2-4; no firm D call. The CDR3 length is 14 residues. Germline lookup yields CDR1 SGHTA and CDR2 FQGNSA. V lost 5 bases, J lost 7 bases, and 15 bases lay in between. The CDR3 nucleotides read TGTGCCAGCAGCCCTGGTCCCCACGAGAACATTCAGTACTTC. It encodes CASSPGPHENIQYF.

In this sample, this clone turned up once. One end of the junction is discordant with germline, which a read error may explain. The same CDR3 can be traced to other DNA sequences in this sample. The V gene is TRBV6-6, the J gene TRBJ2-7, with 9 nucleotides matching TRBD1. The CDR3 totals 15 residues. CDR1 is MNHNY and CDR2 is SVGAGI in the germline V gene (reference sequence). CDR3 sequence (DNA): TGTGCCAGCAGACGTCTCGGACAGGGGAAATACGAGCAGTATTTC. Its protein product is CASRRLGQGKYEQYF.

The J gene is TRBJ2-2, the V gene TRBV7-3; TRBD2 matches at 7 bases. J gave up 6 bases and V 4 bases, and 8 bases lay outside the gene matches. Germline V gene data show CDR1 as SGHTA and CDR2 as FQGTGA. This CDR3 region has 15 residues. The CDR3 nucleotides read TGTGCCAGCAGCTCGCCCGGGGGGAAAGCCGGGGAGCTGTTTTTT. Translation: CASSSPGGKAGELFF. Full variable domain (missing parts from reference TRBV7-3 and TRBJ2-2): GAGVSQTPSNKVTEKGKYVELRCDPISGHTALYWYRQSLGQGPEFLIYFQGTGAADDSGLPNDRFFAVRPEGSVSTLKIQRTERGDSAVYLCASSSPGGKAGELFFGEGSRLTVL.

The rearrangement joins TRBV28 to TRBJ2-6; D is uncertain. V lost 1 base, J lost 0 bases, and 7 bases lay in between. The CDR3 totals 16 residues. Germline CDR1 is MDHEN and CDR2 is SYDVKM. The CDR3, as DNA: TGTGCCAGCAGTTTATACGGTATCTCTGGGGCCAACGTCCTGACTTTC. Protein product: CASSLYGISGANVLTF.

V usage is TRBV5-1 and J usage is TRBJ2-1, with 10 bases aligning to TRBD1. The CDR3 is 17 residues long. Germline V gene data show CDR1 as SGHRS and CDR2 as YFSETQ. V lost 0 bases to trimming and J lost 1 base; unmatched junction nucleotides: 4. CDR3: CASSLEGTGVSYNEQFF. The CDR3 nucleotides are TGCGCCAGCAGCTTGGAAGGGACAGGGGTGTCCTACAATGAGCAGTTCTTC.

The V and J genes are TRBV30 and TRBJ1-2; 10 positions match TRBD1. CDR1 is GTSNPN and CDR2 is SVGIG in the germline V gene (reference sequence). The CDR3 sequence is 15 residues long. J lost 4 bases, V lost 3 bases, and 8 bases had no gene match. The CDR3 nucleotides are TGTGCCTGGAGCAGACAGGGGGCGCAGGGCTATGGCTACACCTTC. Protein: CAWSRQGAQGYGYTF.

This chain links TRBV10-3 with TRBJ2-1; the match to TRBD1 covers 8 bases. Per the germline V gene, CDR1 is ENHRY and CDR2 is SYGVKD. The length of the CDR3 is 15 residues. Unmatched junction bases numbered 10, after V lost 7 bases and J lost 5 bases. DNA for the CDR3: TGTGCCATCAACCCGACAGGGGCCCCTAACAATGAGCAGTTCTTC. This gives the protein CAINPTGAPNNEQFF.

The chain is built from TRBV6-6 and TRBJ1-5; TRBD1 might be the D (5 bases). V lost 5 bases and J lost 4, with 15 bases in between. This CDR3 has 15 amino acids. Germline CDR1 and CDR2: MNHNY and SVGAGI (reference sequence). This chain's CDR3 is CASSPLGQGNQPQHF. The CDR3 nucleotides are TGTGCCAGCAGTCCACTTGGGCAGGGAAATCAGCCCCAGCATTTT.

The V gene is TRBV28, the J gene TRBJ2-2; tentative D call: TRBD2 (6 bases). In germline, CDR1 is MDHEN, CDR2 SYDVKM. V was trimmed by 10 bases and J by 4 bases, leaving 19 bases between them. CDR3 length: 15 residues. As DNA, the CDR3 is TGTGCCACCTTCTACCCCCAGGGAGGCACCGGGGAGCTGTTTTTT. As protein: CATFYPQGGTGELFF.

Turning to this clone: Additional DNA sequences in this sample encode the identical CDR3. V is TRBV30 and J is TRBJ1-1, with TRBD1 as a possible D gene (6 bases). The V end was cut by 0 bases, the J end by 5 bases, with 10 bases between. Germline assignment: CDR1 GTSNPN and CDR2 SVGIG (reference sequence). This CDR3 contains 13 residues. The CDR3 nucleotides read TGTGCCTGGAGTGTGGGAGGGGGAACTGAAGCTTTCTTT. As protein: CAWSVGGGTEAFF.

The chain has TRBV6-2 or TRBV6-3 and TRBJ2-5, with TRBD2 identical over 7 bases. This CDR3 region has 12 residues. The junction had 2 bases not matched to a gene; V was cut back by 5 bases and J by 5 bases. The germline CDR1 and CDR2 sequences are MNHEY and SVGEGT. The CDR3: CASSRGVETQYF. The CDR3 DNA reads as TGTGCCAGCAGTCGGGGGGTGGAGACCCAGTACTTC.

This clone has only one observation. V is TRBV27 and J is TRBJ1-6; 9 bases are shared with TRBD1. Germline V gene sequence: CDR1 MNHEY, CDR2 SMNVEV (reference sequence). This CDR3 is built from 20 residues. With V trimmed by 1 base and J by 9 bases, 19 bases remained unmatched. The CDR3 here is CASSLYGGQGDLGPFSPLHF. The CDR3 region has the DNA TGTGCCAGCAGTTTATACGGGGGACAGGGCGATTTAGGCCCCTTTTCACCCCTCCACTTT.

This chain joins TRBV7-3 and TRBJ2-3, with TRBD2 matching over 9 bases. Germline loops: CDR1 SGHTA, CDR2 FQGTGA. V shed 5 bases, J shed 4 bases, and the junction held 10 bases outside the gene matches. CDR3 length: 16 amino acids. CDR3 bases: TGTGCCAGCAGCGCTCAGGGACTAGCCCGCGCAGATACGCAGTATTTT. This encodes CASSAQGLARADTQYF.

The genes are TRBV30 and TRBJ2-2; D is possibly TRBD1 (6 bases). The germline V and J ends were trimmed by 0 bases and 6 bases, with 14 bases remaining between them. The germline gives CDR1 GTSNPN, CDR2 SVGIG (reference sequence). The length of the CDR3 is 15 residues. The CDR3 DNA reads TGTGCCTGGAGTGTAACCGCAGGGGCCCCCGGGGAGCTGTTTTTT. Its translation: CAWSVTAGAPGELFF.

The V gene is TRBV29-1, the J gene TRBJ1-4; TRBD1 is a possible D gene (5 bases). The germline V gene encodes CDR1 SQVTM and CDR2 ANQGSEA. The CDR3 consists of 13 residues. The V end was cut by 5 bases, the J end by 0 bases, with 7 bases between. The DNA of the CDR3 is TGCAGCGTTACAGGCCCAACTAATGAAAAACTGTTTTTT. Its translation is CSVTGPTNEKLFF.

The chain joins TRBV19 to TRBJ2-1, with TRBD1 as a possible D gene (6 bases). CDR3 length equals 14 residues. V lost 6 bases, J lost 7 bases, and 16 bases lay in between. Germline V lookup: CDR1 LNHDA, CDR2 SQIVND (reference sequence). The CDR3 here is CASRVAGVHNEQFF. The CDR3 DNA reads as TGTGCCAGTAGAGTCGCAGGGGTTCATAATGAGCAGTTCTTC.

The chain links TRBV7-2 to TRBJ2-1; tentative D call: TRBD2 (5 bases). Germline V gene lookup returns CDR1 SGHTA and CDR2 FQGNSA. This CDR3 is 18 amino acids long. Trimming took 5 bases from V and 0 from J, leaving 20 bases between them. The CDR3 protein is CASSHPWGVAVSYNEQFF. The CDR3 DNA sequence: TGTGCCAGCAGCCACCCCTGGGGAGTTGCCGTCTCCTACAATGAGCAGTTCTTC.